This T cell receptor beta chain was sequenced during a study of cytomegalovirus exposure and HLA in healthy donors. Germline CDR1 reads LGHNA; CDR2 reads YSLEER. The CDR3 extends over 15 amino acids. V shed 5 bases, J shed 0 bases, and the junction held 1 base outside the gene matches. This clone was observed a handful of times. Its matching antigen is unknown. A multiplex PCR was run with 60 Vbeta primers and 13 Jbeta primers. Produced via immunoSEQ multiplex PCR; TCRdb's table is partial and in-frame only. Seen here are more than 100,000 clones, approximately 66% observed once, and the top ten hold 2.5% to 4%. General observations from the study: Follow-up analysis found HLA locus-dependent TCR association rates, highest for DRB1 and lowest for HLA-C.

The specimen sequenced was PBMCs. The receptor was derived from a woman in her fifties or sixties in good health and CMV-seronegative. The chain is built from TRBV4-3 and TRBJ2-7; TRBD2 matches 13 bases. The CDR3 coding sequence is TGCGCCAGCAGCTGGACTAGCGGGAGCTCCTACGAGCAGTACTTC. Translated: CASSWTSGSSYEQYF.